A selection of T cell receptor beta chains follows, all from one sample in a study of Graves' ophthalmopathy and Graves' hyperthyroidism. TCRdb processed the multiplex PCR reads anew with MiXCR; each CDR3 protein has one entry. The profile shows about 160,000 distinct CDR3 sequences, roughly two fifths of them singletons. Sequences were obtained from peripheral blood. The source is a woman between 35 and 50 years old with Graves' ophthalmopathy. Each CDR3 is given with its conserved first and last residue. The order of the fields is D gene, V gene, J gene, clone size, CDR3 DNA, CDR3 protein. A D gene is named only where the DNA matches it firmly. The size field is filled for only some rows; it gives once, few, many or a size class.

d_call: TRBD1; v_call: TRBV6-6; j_call: TRBJ2-7; clone_size: many; cdr3_nt: TGTGCCAGCAGGACAGGGAGTTTGGAAGAGCAGTACTTC; cdr3_aa: CASRTGSLEEQYF
d_call: NA; v_call: TRBV12-3/TRBV12-4; j_call: TRBJ2-5; clone_size: few; cdr3_nt: TGTGCCAGCAGTTTTGGCAGCTGGTACCAAGAGACCCAGTACTTC; cdr3_aa: CASSFGSWYQETQYF
d_call: NA; v_call: TRBV7-2; j_call: TRBJ2-7; clone_size: NA; cdr3_nt: TGTGCCAGCAGTTTACTGGGACAATGGAACGAGCAGTACTTC; cdr3_aa: CASSLLGQWNEQYF
d_call: TRBD1; v_call: TRBV25-1; j_call: TRBJ2-7; clone_size: NA; cdr3_nt: TGTGCCAGCAGTGAATTTGGGACAGAACACTACGAGCAGTACTTC; cdr3_aa: CASSEFGTEHYEQYF
d_call: NA; v_call: TRBV7-2; j_call: TRBJ1-2; clone_size: many; cdr3_nt: TGTGCCAGCAGCTTAGTTGCCGCGGACTATGGCTACACCTTC; cdr3_aa: CASSLVAADYGYTF
d_call: NA; v_call: TRBV3-1; j_call: TRBJ1-3; clone_size: many; cdr3_nt: TGTGCCAGCAGCCAAGCGTCGGGGTTCGGAAACACCATATATTTT; cdr3_aa: CASSQASGFGNTIYF
d_call: TRBD2; v_call: TRBV12-3/TRBV12-4; j_call: TRBJ2-5; clone_size: many; cdr3_nt: TGTGCCAGCAGTTTAGTCCGGGGGGGCCGTCAGACCCAGTACTTC; cdr3_aa: CASSLVRGGRQTQYF
d_call: NA; v_call: TRBV4-2; j_call: TRBJ2-7; clone_size: many; cdr3_nt: TGTGCCAGCAGCCAAGATCCCGGCGGTGAGCAGTATTTC; cdr3_aa: CASSQDPGGEQYF
d_call: TRBD2; v_call: TRBV28; j_call: TRBJ2-7; clone_size: many; cdr3_nt: TGTGCCAGCAGGATGACTAGCGGGAGCTCCTACGAGCAGTACTTC; cdr3_aa: CASRMTSGSSYEQYF
d_call: TRBD2; v_call: TRBV10-3; j_call: TRBJ2-5; clone_size: NA; cdr3_nt: TGTGCCATCAGTGAGGGACTAGCGGGAGGTGGCCAAGAGACCCAGTACTTC; cdr3_aa: CAISEGLAGGGQETQYF
d_call: NA; v_call: TRBV10-3; j_call: TRBJ1-2; clone_size: many; cdr3_nt: TGTGCCATCAGCCCTACGACAGTTAACTATGGCTACACCTTC; cdr3_aa: CAISPTTVNYGYTF
d_call: NA; v_call: TRBV27; j_call: TRBJ2-4; clone_size: many; cdr3_nt: TGTGCCAGCAGTTTAGGAATCGGGGGCAGGTACATTCAGTACTTC; cdr3_aa: CASSLGIGGRYIQYF
d_call: NA; v_call: TRBV20-1; j_call: TRBJ2-6; clone_size: few; cdr3_nt: TGCAGTGCTACACAGGGCTCTGGGGCCAACGTCCTGACTTTC; cdr3_aa: CSATQGSGANVLTF
d_call: NA; v_call: TRBV14; j_call: TRBJ2-7; clone_size: many; cdr3_nt: TGTGCCAGCAGCCCCGGACGGGTAATGCAGCAGTACTTC; cdr3_aa: CASSPGRVMQQYF
d_call: NA; v_call: TRBV19; j_call: TRBJ2-6; clone_size: many; cdr3_nt: TGTGCCAGTGGCTCGAGGTGGAAAGCTGGGGCCAACGTCCTGACTTTC; cdr3_aa: CASGSRWKAGANVLTF
d_call: NA; v_call: TRBV6-2/TRBV6-3; j_call: TRBJ1-5; clone_size: NA; cdr3_nt: TGTGCCAGCAGTGCTCAGGGACATCAGCCCCAGCATTTT; cdr3_aa: CASSAQGHQPQHF
d_call: NA; v_call: TRBV10-3; j_call: TRBJ1-2; clone_size: NA; cdr3_nt: TGTGCCATCAGTGATGACCTCTATGGCTACACCTTC; cdr3_aa: CAISDDLYGYTF
d_call: TRBD2; v_call: TRBV27; j_call: TRBJ2-7; clone_size: NA; cdr3_nt: TGTGCCAGCAGTTTATCAACTAGCGGGGACGAGCAGTACTTC; cdr3_aa: CASSLSTSGDEQYF
d_call: TRBD2; v_call: TRBV7-8; j_call: TRBJ2-7; clone_size: NA; cdr3_nt: TGTGCCAGCAGCCAATTACTAGCGGGAGCGGGCCACGAGCAGTACTTC; cdr3_aa: CASSQLLAGAGHEQYF
d_call: NA; v_call: TRBV9; j_call: TRBJ2-7; clone_size: many; cdr3_nt: TGTGCCAGCAGCGCACACAGCTCCTACGAGCAGTACTTC; cdr3_aa: CASSAHSSYEQYF
d_call: NA; v_call: TRBV6-1; j_call: TRBJ2-7; clone_size: NA; cdr3_nt: TGTGCCAGCAGTCCGGGAGAAGCCTACGAGCAGTACTTC; cdr3_aa: CASSPGEAYEQYF
d_call: TRBD2; v_call: TRBV11-1; j_call: TRBJ2-2; clone_size: many; cdr3_nt: TGTGCCAGCAGCCCCCTGGGCTTTCCGGGAGGATATTGGGCCGGGGAGCTGTTTTTT; cdr3_aa: CASSPLGFPGGYWAGELFF
d_call: NA; v_call: TRBV6-2/TRBV6-3; j_call: TRBJ1-2; clone_size: many; cdr3_nt: TGTGCCAGCAGTCCAACGCGGGGGTATGGCTACACCTTC; cdr3_aa: CASSPTRGYGYTF
d_call: TRBD1; v_call: TRBV11-3; j_call: TRBJ1-1; clone_size: many; cdr3_nt: TGTGCCAGCAGAACAGGGGGCTGGAACACTGAAGCTTTCTTT; cdr3_aa: CASRTGGWNTEAFF
d_call: TRBD1; v_call: TRBV9; j_call: TRBJ1-1; clone_size: NA; cdr3_nt: TGTGCCAGCAGCCCGCGACAGGGACGGACTGAAGCTTTCTTT; cdr3_aa: CASSPRQGRTEAFF
d_call: NA; v_call: TRBV10-3; j_call: TRBJ2-5; clone_size: many; cdr3_nt: TGTGCCATCCGCGGCGGGGGCAACCAAGAGACCCAGTACTTC; cdr3_aa: CAIRGGGNQETQYF
d_call: TRBD2; v_call: TRBV10-3; j_call: TRBJ2-7; clone_size: many; cdr3_nt: TGTGCCATCACCCCCGGGGGGAGCACCGTCGGAGAGCAGTACTTC; cdr3_aa: CAITPGGSTVGEQYF
d_call: NA; v_call: TRBV5-1; j_call: TRBJ1-1; clone_size: many; cdr3_nt: TGCGCCAGCAGCCCACTAACAAGTTCCACTGAAGCTTTCTTT; cdr3_aa: CASSPLTSSTEAFF
d_call: NA; v_call: TRBV20-1; j_call: TRBJ1-3; clone_size: medium-sized; cdr3_nt: TGCAGTGCTAGCCGCACGGGGATTTACTCTGGAAACACCATATATTTT; cdr3_aa: CSASRTGIYSGNTIYF
d_call: NA; v_call: TRBV7-9; j_call: TRBJ1-1; clone_size: many; cdr3_nt: TGTGCCAGCAGCTTAGATGCAGCAAACACTGAAGCTTTCTTT; cdr3_aa: CASSLDAANTEAFF
d_call: NA; v_call: TRBV30; j_call: TRBJ1-6; clone_size: many; cdr3_nt: TGTGCCTGGTCGGATAATTCACCCCTCCACTTT; cdr3_aa: CAWSDNSPLHF
d_call: TRBD1; v_call: TRBV30; j_call: TRBJ1-2; clone_size: many; cdr3_nt: TGTGCCTGGGACCGGACAGGACTACCCTATGGCTACACCTTC; cdr3_aa: CAWDRTGLPYGYTF
d_call: NA; v_call: TRBV19; j_call: TRBJ1-2; clone_size: many; cdr3_nt: TGTGCCAGTAGCCCCGACAGAGAGTATGGCTACACCTTC; cdr3_aa: CASSPDREYGYTF
d_call: TRBD1; v_call: TRBV28; j_call: TRBJ2-5; clone_size: many; cdr3_nt: TGTGCCAGCAGCTCGCCCTTGGCGATAGGGGGCTGGGTTGGTGAGACCCAGTACTTC; cdr3_aa: CASSSPLAIGGWVGETQYF
d_call: NA; v_call: TRBV6-5; j_call: TRBJ2-2; clone_size: NA; cdr3_nt: TGTGCCAGCAGTTATCGGGGGAGGTTGTCGGGGGAGCTGTTTTTT; cdr3_aa: CASSYRGRLSGELFF